The rows below give T cell receptor beta chains drawn from one sample of a study of metastatic and nonmetastatic thyroid tumors. TCRdb ran MiXCR on the PCR reads. The sample includes 11,000 or so clones, around two fifths of them seen just once. The sequenced sample consisted of tumor tissue. These receptors were collected from a female donor with papillary thyroid cancer or a benign thyroid nodule (not recorded which). Some clones in this sample may be carry-over from other donors' samples. Both conserved end residues are part of each CDR3. Fields, in order: CDR3 protein, CDR3 DNA, J gene, CDR3 length, D gene, V gene, clone size. The D gene is left open where the match is weak. Size values are once, few and many counts, or a class for expanded clones, and some rows have none.

CDR3aa: CASSYTGTGLYEQYF
CDR3nt: TGTGCCAGCAGTTACACCGGGACAGGGCTCTACGAGCAGTACTTC
j_gene: TRBJ2-7
len: 15
d_gene: TRBD1
v_gene: TRBV6-2/TRBV6-3
abundance: few

CDR3aa: CASSLIERGQQPQHF
CDR3nt: TGTGCCAGTAGTCTCATTGAGAGGGGACAACAGCCCCAGCATTTT
j_gene: TRBJ1-5
len: 15
d_gene: .
v_gene: TRBV19
abundance: once

CDR3aa: CASSIPGGQETQYF
CDR3nt: TGTGCCAGTAGTATCCCCGGGGGGCAAGAGACCCAGTACTTC
j_gene: TRBJ2-5
len: 14
d_gene: TRBD2
v_gene: TRBV19
abundance: many

CDR3aa: CAIRINEGAATQYF
CDR3nt: TGTGCCATCAGGATAAATGAGGGGGCAGCGACCCAGTACTTC
j_gene: TRBJ2-5
len: 14
d_gene: TRBD1
v_gene: TRBV10-3
abundance: .

CDR3aa: CAIRDPGQDNQPQHF
CDR3nt: TGTGCCATCAGGGACCCGGGACAGGACAATCAGCCCCAGCATTTT
j_gene: TRBJ1-5
len: 15
d_gene: TRBD1
v_gene: TRBV10-3
abundance: .

CDR3aa: CASSQEGEGYEQYF
CDR3nt: TGTGCCAGCAGCCAAGAAGGTGAGGGATACGAGCAGTACTTC
j_gene: TRBJ2-7
len: 14
d_gene: .
v_gene: TRBV3-1
abundance: medium-sized

CDR3aa: CASSFDTGELFF
CDR3nt: TGTGCCAGCAGCTTTGACACCGGGGAGCTGTTTTTT
j_gene: TRBJ2-2
len: 12
d_gene: .
v_gene: TRBV11-2
abundance: .

CDR3aa: CASSYRQMYEQYF
CDR3nt: TGTGCCAGCAGTTACCGGCAGATGTACGAGCAGTACTTC
j_gene: TRBJ2-7
len: 13
d_gene: .
v_gene: TRBV6-6
abundance: few

CDR3aa: CASSELGGATGGYTF
CDR3nt: TGTGCCAGCAGTGAGTTGGGAGGGGCAACAGGAGGCTACACCTTC
j_gene: TRBJ1-2
len: 15
d_gene: .
v_gene: TRBV6-1
abundance: few

CDR3aa: CASQGYLGEQYF
CDR3nt: TGTGCCAGCCAGGGTTATCTTGGCGAGCAGTACTTC
j_gene: TRBJ2-7
len: 12
d_gene: .
v_gene: TRBV6-1
abundance: .

CDR3aa: CASSEDFSGSGYNEQFF
CDR3nt: TGTGCCAGCAGTGAAGATTTTAGCGGGAGCGGGTACAATGAGCAGTTCTTC
j_gene: TRBJ2-1
len: 17
d_gene: TRBD2
v_gene: TRBV2
abundance: .

CDR3aa: CSVGDRYQETQYF
CDR3nt: TGCAGCGTGGGGGACAGGTACCAAGAGACCCAGTACTTC
j_gene: TRBJ2-5
len: 13
d_gene: TRBD1
v_gene: TRBV29-1
abundance: .

CDR3aa: CASTSGTGNTGELFF
CDR3nt: TGTGCCAGCACTTCCGGGACAGGGAACACCGGGGAGCTGTTTTTT
j_gene: TRBJ2-2
len: 15
d_gene: TRBD1
v_gene: TRBV28
abundance: few

CDR3aa: CASSLWQGGNTGELFF
CDR3nt: TGCGCCAGCAGCTTGTGGCAGGGGGGAAACACCGGGGAGCTGTTTTTT
j_gene: TRBJ2-2
len: 16
d_gene: .
v_gene: TRBV5-1
abundance: .

CDR3aa: CASSLDPGRQPQHF
CDR3nt: TGTGCCAGCAGCTTAGATCCAGGGCGGCAGCCCCAGCATTTT
j_gene: TRBJ1-5
len: 14
d_gene: .
v_gene: TRBV7-2
abundance: medium-sized

CDR3aa: CASSTQRQGKNTEAFF
CDR3nt: TGTGCCAGCAGTACCCAGCGACAGGGGAAGAACACTGAAGCTTTCTTT
j_gene: TRBJ1-1
len: 16
d_gene: TRBD1
v_gene: TRBV28
abundance: .

CDR3aa: CASSVFHTGEGDSPLHF
CDR3nt: TGCGCCAGCAGTGTTTTCCATACCGGGGAGGGTGATTCACCCCTCCACTTT
j_gene: TRBJ1-6
len: 17
d_gene: .
v_gene: TRBV10-2
abundance: few

CDR3aa: CSAGLVGEQFF
CDR3nt: TGCAGTGCTGGACTAGTCGGTGAGCAGTTCTTC
j_gene: TRBJ2-1
len: 11
d_gene: TRBD2
v_gene: TRBV20-1
abundance: medium-sized

CDR3aa: CASSIVQGDTQYF
CDR3nt: TGTGCCAGTAGTATAGTCCAGGGAGATACGCAGTATTTT
j_gene: TRBJ2-3
len: 13
d_gene: .
v_gene: TRBV19
abundance: .

CDR3aa: CASSSNRGNQPQHF
CDR3nt: TGTGCCAGCAGTTCGAACAGGGGTAATCAGCCCCAGCATTTT
j_gene: TRBJ1-5
len: 14
d_gene: TRBD1
v_gene: TRBV6-5
abundance: few

CDR3aa: CAWTSGVHGTEQYF
CDR3nt: TGTGCCTGGACATCAGGAGTCCACGGGACCGAGCAGTACTTC
j_gene: TRBJ2-7
len: 14
d_gene: .
v_gene: TRBV30
abundance: .

CDR3aa: CASSYRDRGYEQYF
CDR3nt: TGTGCCAGCAGTTACCGGGACAGGGGCTACGAGCAGTACTTC
j_gene: TRBJ2-7
len: 14
d_gene: TRBD1
v_gene: TRBV27
abundance: .

CDR3aa: CSAKLLTSTDTQYF
CDR3nt: TGCAGTGCTAAACTACTTACTAGCACAGATACGCAGTATTTT
j_gene: TRBJ2-3
len: 14
d_gene: .
v_gene: TRBV20-1
abundance: .

CDR3aa: CASSMTGGNQPQHF
CDR3nt: TGTGCCAGTAGCATGACAGGGGGCAATCAGCCCCAGCATTTT
j_gene: TRBJ1-5
len: 14
d_gene: TRBD1
v_gene: TRBV19
abundance: few

CDR3aa: CASRATISSFSPLHF
CDR3nt: TGTGCCAGCAGAGCGACCATTTCGTCGTTTTCACCCCTCCACTTT
j_gene: TRBJ1-6
len: 15
d_gene: .
v_gene: TRBV6-5
abundance: .

CDR3aa: CASSYFQGRTEAFF
CDR3nt: TGTGCCAGCAGTTACTTCCAGGGGAGGACTGAAGCTTTCTTT
j_gene: TRBJ1-1
len: 14
d_gene: .
v_gene: TRBV6-5
abundance: few

CDR3aa: CASSPHGTGELFF
CDR3nt: TGTGCCAGCAGCCCCCACGGCACCGGGGAGCTGTTTTTT
j_gene: TRBJ2-2
len: 13
d_gene: .
v_gene: TRBV9
abundance: .

CDR3aa: CASSSKTSAQETQYF
CDR3nt: TGTGCCAGCAGCTCGAAGACTAGCGCCCAAGAGACCCAGTACTTC
j_gene: TRBJ2-5
len: 15
d_gene: TRBD2
v_gene: TRBV6-1
abundance: many

CDR3aa: CASREREGHNEQFF
CDR3nt: TGTGCCAGCAGGGAGCGGGAGGGCCACAATGAGCAGTTCTTC
j_gene: TRBJ2-1
len: 14
d_gene: TRBD2
v_gene: TRBV6-1
abundance: few

CDR3aa: CASSPLLSTDTQYF
CDR3nt: TGTGCCAGCAGCCCTCTCCTAAGCACAGATACGCAGTATTTT
j_gene: TRBJ2-3
len: 14
d_gene: .
v_gene: TRBV12-3/TRBV12-4
abundance: .

CDR3aa: CSARASGTSGYEQFF
CDR3nt: TGCAGTGCTAGAGCCTCCGGGACTAGCGGGTACGAGCAGTTCTTC
j_gene: TRBJ2-1
len: 15
d_gene: TRBD2
v_gene: TRBV20-1
abundance: .

CDR3aa: CSARDLRLAEETQYF
CDR3nt: TGCAGTGCTAGAGATTTGCGACTAGCGGAAGAGACCCAGTACTTC
j_gene: TRBJ2-5
len: 15
d_gene: TRBD2
v_gene: TRBV20-1
abundance: .

CDR3aa: CASSVDRGFSYEQYF
CDR3nt: TGTGCCAGCAGTGTGGACAGGGGCTTCTCCTACGAGCAGTACTTC
j_gene: TRBJ2-7
len: 15
d_gene: TRBD1
v_gene: TRBV6-1
abundance: few

CDR3aa: CASSDQLASGF
CDR3nt: TGTGCCAGCAGTGACCAGTTGGCTAGCGGCTTC
j_gene: TRBJ2-7
len: 11
d_gene: TRBD2
v_gene: TRBV6-1
abundance: .

CDR3aa: CASSGATRGQGYEQYF
CDR3nt: TGTGCCAGCAGCGGGGCCACGCGTGGACAGGGCTACGAGCAGTACTTC
j_gene: TRBJ2-7
len: 16
d_gene: TRBD1
v_gene: TRBV6-2/TRBV6-3
abundance: few

CDR3aa: CASSTMGGGPEQYF
CDR3nt: TGTGCCAGCAGTACCATGGGGGGAGGGCCTGAGCAGTACTTC
j_gene: TRBJ2-7
len: 14
d_gene: TRBD2
v_gene: TRBV27
abundance: .

CDR3aa: CASSPRDNGQPQHF
CDR3nt: TGTGCCAGCAGCCCCCGGGACAACGGTCAGCCCCAGCATTTT
j_gene: TRBJ1-5
len: 14
d_gene: .
v_gene: TRBV5-8
abundance: .

CDR3aa: CASSGRLAGVTNTGELFF
CDR3nt: TGTGCCAGCAGCGGGAGACTAGCGGGCGTAACGAACACCGGGGAGCTGTTTTTT
j_gene: TRBJ2-2
len: 18
d_gene: TRBD2
v_gene: TRBV9
abundance: .

CDR3aa: CAWSAGGSKKLFF
CDR3nt: TGTGCCTGGAGTGCGGGCGGAAGTAAGAAACTGTTTTTT
j_gene: TRBJ1-4
len: 13
d_gene: .
v_gene: TRBV30
abundance: .

CDR3aa: CASSEPEARRDQETQYF
CDR3nt: TGTGCCAGCAGTGAACCCGAAGCGCGGAGGGACCAAGAGACCCAGTACTTC
j_gene: TRBJ2-5
len: 17
d_gene: .
v_gene: TRBV6-1
abundance: .

CDR3aa: CSAPGLAGLNTGELFF
CDR3nt: TGCAGTGCCCCCGGACTAGCGGGACTAAACACCGGGGAGCTGTTTTTT
j_gene: TRBJ2-2
len: 16
d_gene: TRBD2
v_gene: TRBV20-1
abundance: .

CDR3aa: CASSLFSSRSAGTAGYGYTF
CDR3nt: TGTGCCAGCAGCCTCTTTTCCTCACGTTCTGCCGGGACGGCGGGCTATGGCTACACCTTC
j_gene: TRBJ1-2
len: 20
d_gene: .
v_gene: TRBV3-1
abundance: .

CDR3aa: CASRDQANTEAFF
CDR3nt: TGTGCCAGCAGAGATCAGGCGAACACTGAAGCTTTCTTT
j_gene: TRBJ1-1
len: 13
d_gene: .
v_gene: TRBV6-1
abundance: few

CDR3aa: CSASGSSYEQYF
CDR3nt: TGCAGTGCCAGCGGGAGTAGCTACGAGCAGTACTTC
j_gene: TRBJ2-7
len: 12
d_gene: TRBD2
v_gene: TRBV20-1
abundance: .

CDR3aa: CASSITRGVRTEAFF
CDR3nt: TGTGCCAGCAGTATAACCAGGGGGGTGAGGACTGAAGCTTTCTTT
j_gene: TRBJ1-1
len: 15
d_gene: TRBD1
v_gene: TRBV6-2/TRBV6-3
abundance: .

CDR3aa: CASSEGGRRLNSPLHF
CDR3nt: TGTGCCAGCAGTGAAGGCGGCAGGCGGCTTAATTCACCCCTCCACTTT
j_gene: TRBJ1-6
len: 16
d_gene: .
v_gene: TRBV6-1
abundance: .

CDR3aa: CASSGGTGGLGTGELFF
CDR3nt: TGTGCCAGCTCCGGGGGAACCGGAGGGCTGGGCACCGGGGAGCTGTTTTTT
j_gene: TRBJ2-2
len: 17
d_gene: .
v_gene: TRBV18
abundance: .

CDR3aa: CSARANWINEQFF
CDR3nt: TGCAGTGCTAGAGCTAACTGGATCAATGAGCAGTTCTTC
j_gene: TRBJ2-1
len: 13
d_gene: .
v_gene: TRBV20-1
abundance: .

CDR3aa: CAWSVGHWDGYTF
CDR3nt: TGTGCCTGGAGTGTAGGACATTGGGATGGCTACACCTTC
j_gene: TRBJ1-2
len: 13
d_gene: .
v_gene: TRBV30
abundance: .

CDR3aa: CASSPAGTGGVDTQYF
CDR3nt: TGTGCCAGCAGTCCAGCCGGGACAGGGGGCGTGGATACGCAGTATTTT
j_gene: TRBJ2-3
len: 16
d_gene: TRBD1
v_gene: TRBV27
abundance: .

CDR3aa: CASGPPGEYTEAFF
CDR3nt: TGTGCTAGTGGTCCCCCGGGGGAGTACACTGAAGCTTTCTTT
j_gene: TRBJ1-1
len: 14
d_gene: .
v_gene: TRBV12-5
abundance: few

CDR3aa: CASSSGTGTYEQYF
CDR3nt: TGTGCCAGCAGCTCCGGGACAGGTACCTACGAGCAGTACTTC
j_gene: TRBJ2-7
len: 14
d_gene: TRBD1
v_gene: TRBV11-2
abundance: .

CDR3aa: CSARPDSEAFF
CDR3nt: TGCAGTGCTAGACCGGACAGTGAAGCTTTCTTT
j_gene: TRBJ1-1
len: 11
d_gene: .
v_gene: TRBV20-1
abundance: .

CDR3aa: CASSVQGSSYEQYF
CDR3nt: TGTGCCAGCAGTGTACAGGGCTCCTCCTACGAGCAGTACTTC
j_gene: TRBJ2-7
len: 14
d_gene: .
v_gene: TRBV2
abundance: .

CDR3aa: CSAFGTRNTGELFF
CDR3nt: TGCAGTGCTTTCGGGACTAGAAACACCGGGGAGCTGTTTTTT
j_gene: TRBJ2-2
len: 14
d_gene: TRBD2
v_gene: TRBV20-1
abundance: .

CDR3aa: CASRIGQPFYEQYF
CDR3nt: TGTGCCAGCAGAATAGGACAGCCTTTTTACGAGCAGTACTTC
j_gene: TRBJ2-7
len: 14
d_gene: .
v_gene: TRBV28
abundance: .

CDR3aa: CASRPTGLLSYEQYF
CDR3nt: TGCGCCAGCCGCCCTACAGGGCTACTGTCCTACGAGCAGTACTTC
j_gene: TRBJ2-7
len: 15
d_gene: .
v_gene: TRBV5-1
abundance: .